Listed below are T cell receptor beta chains from one sample, sequenced in a study of CXCR3-negative and CXCR3-positive naive CD8 T cells. TCRdb reprocessed the 5' RACE reads and stores each CDR3 protein as one record, lacking DNA. Its listing shows 40,000 to 45,000 distinct CDR3 sequences. Material: memory CD8+ T cells from blood. These receptor sequences come from a human donor in good health. Some clones in this sample may be carry-over from other donors' samples. Each CDR3 is given with its conserved first and last residue. Fields, in order: V gene, clone size, J gene, CDR3 protein. Expanded clones get a size class; other rows say once, few or many, or leave the size out.

v_call: TRBV10-3
clone_size: -
j_call: TRBJ1-1
cdr3_aa: CAISVEGGHAFF

v_call: TRBV29-1
clone_size: -
j_call: TRBJ2-7
cdr3_aa: CSVELQDRGPYEQYF

v_call: TRBV29-1
clone_size: -
j_call: TRBJ2-3
cdr3_aa: CSVVDWKGDMDTQYF

v_call: TRBV19
clone_size: medium-sized
j_call: TRBJ2-1
cdr3_aa: CASSMGTAGFF

v_call: TRBV12-3/TRBV12-4
clone_size: -
j_call: TRBJ2-1
cdr3_aa: CASSLEQGGENEQFF

v_call: TRBV29-1
clone_size: -
j_call: TRBJ2-2
cdr3_aa: CSVEDSSPPGELFF

v_call: TRBV2
clone_size: -
j_call: TRBJ1-1
cdr3_aa: CASSETSFRSEAFF

v_call: TRBV29-1
clone_size: -
j_call: TRBJ2-1
cdr3_aa: CSVVTQAPYNEQFF

v_call: TRBV30
clone_size: -
j_call: TRBJ1-5
cdr3_aa: CAWTGDQPQHF

v_call: TRBV20-1
clone_size: -
j_call: TRBJ2-3
cdr3_aa: CSARGGTLTDTQYF

v_call: TRBV7-3
clone_size: -
j_call: TRBJ2-3
cdr3_aa: CASSSIPWDTQYF

v_call: TRBV28
clone_size: -
j_call: TRBJ2-2
cdr3_aa: CASSTRTNTGELFF

v_call: TRBV24-1
clone_size: -
j_call: TRBJ2-1
cdr3_aa: CATSGLANGYEQFF

v_call: TRBV4-2
clone_size: -
j_call: TRBJ2-1
cdr3_aa: CASSQVPAGGYNEQFF

v_call: TRBV4-3
clone_size: -
j_call: TRBJ1-2
cdr3_aa: CASSQDRGGYGYTF

v_call: TRBV29-1
clone_size: -
j_call: TRBJ2-3
cdr3_aa: CSGSPRGDADTQYF

v_call: TRBV5-1
clone_size: -
j_call: TRBJ2-1
cdr3_aa: CASSPGQESNEQFF

v_call: TRBV5-5
clone_size: -
j_call: TRBJ2-1
cdr3_aa: CASSFGPLGDGLYNEQFF

v_call: TRBV7-3
clone_size: -
j_call: TRBJ1-1
cdr3_aa: CASSDTGDLNTEAFF

v_call: TRBV27
clone_size: -
j_call: TRBJ2-1
cdr3_aa: CASSASGSIRNEQFF

v_call: TRBV15
clone_size: -
j_call: TRBJ1-5
cdr3_aa: CATSRDKGPNQPQHF

v_call: TRBV20-1
clone_size: -
j_call: TRBJ2-1
cdr3_aa: CSARDLFSGGAQVNEQFF

v_call: TRBV28
clone_size: -
j_call: TRBJ2-7
cdr3_aa: CATRTGDYEQYF

v_call: TRBV29-1
clone_size: -
j_call: TRBJ2-7
cdr3_aa: CSVEGEQGQSVYEQYF

v_call: TRBV6-2/TRBV6-3
clone_size: -
j_call: TRBJ2-1
cdr3_aa: CASTSRGLAGGSSYNEQFF

v_call: TRBV10-2
clone_size: -
j_call: TRBJ2-7
cdr3_aa: CASSRTQGAEQYF

v_call: TRBV5-1
clone_size: -
j_call: TRBJ1-1
cdr3_aa: CASRETGDGTEAFF

v_call: TRBV20-1
clone_size: -
j_call: TRBJ2-1
cdr3_aa: CSARDYWNEQFF

v_call: TRBV5-6
clone_size: -
j_call: TRBJ2-5
cdr3_aa: CASSQLAGLGETQYF

v_call: TRBV11-2
clone_size: -
j_call: TRBJ2-1
cdr3_aa: CASSLSLAGVHNEQFF

v_call: TRBV29-1
clone_size: -
j_call: TRBJ2-1
cdr3_aa: CSVLSGGASYNEQFF

v_call: TRBV28
clone_size: -
j_call: TRBJ2-3
cdr3_aa: CASSLGTASTDTQYF

v_call: TRBV6-2/TRBV6-3
clone_size: -
j_call: TRBJ2-2
cdr3_aa: CASSYSGTANTGELFF

v_call: TRBV7-8
clone_size: -
j_call: TRBJ1-1
cdr3_aa: CASSFLGAGVTEAFF

v_call: TRBV7-3
clone_size: -
j_call: TRBJ2-1
cdr3_aa: CASSPFPTRVSYNEQFF

v_call: TRBV12-5
clone_size: -
j_call: TRBJ1-2
cdr3_aa: CASGSGRYGYTF

v_call: TRBV6-6
clone_size: -
j_call: TRBJ2-2
cdr3_aa: CASSLGLQGAAGELFF

v_call: TRBV7-9
clone_size: -
j_call: TRBJ1-1
cdr3_aa: CASSQGGTEAFF

v_call: TRBV7-6
clone_size: -
j_call: TRBJ2-1
cdr3_aa: CASSLSGEYNEQFF

v_call: TRBV27
clone_size: -
j_call: TRBJ2-7
cdr3_aa: CASSLGTVPSYEQYF

v_call: TRBV7-6
clone_size: -
j_call: TRBJ1-1
cdr3_aa: CACSLTENTEAFF

v_call: TRBV9
clone_size: -
j_call: TRBJ2-1
cdr3_aa: CASSVESAGQPYNEQFF

v_call: TRBV6-1
clone_size: -
j_call: TRBJ2-7
cdr3_aa: CASSVGAESYEQYF

v_call: TRBV7-3
clone_size: -
j_call: TRBJ2-6
cdr3_aa: CASSLYQGANVLTF

v_call: TRBV6-2/TRBV6-3
clone_size: -
j_call: TRBJ1-2
cdr3_aa: CASSYTVKDYGYTF

v_call: TRBV7-9
clone_size: -
j_call: TRBJ1-1
cdr3_aa: CASSPSLEAFF

v_call: TRBV6-2/TRBV6-3
clone_size: -
j_call: TRBJ1-5
cdr3_aa: CATSSAENQPQHF

v_call: TRBV19
clone_size: -
j_call: TRBJ1-2
cdr3_aa: CASKDSFYGYTF

v_call: TRBV2
clone_size: -
j_call: TRBJ2-7
cdr3_aa: CASSVLLGDYEQYF

v_call: TRBV6-5
clone_size: -
j_call: TRBJ2-7
cdr3_aa: CASSTGGQTLYEQYF

v_call: TRBV9
clone_size: -
j_call: TRBJ1-6
cdr3_aa: CASSVSGGNSPLHF

v_call: TRBV3-1
clone_size: -
j_call: TRBJ2-1
cdr3_aa: CASSQDLVGTYNEQFF

v_call: TRBV28
clone_size: -
j_call: TRBJ2-7
cdr3_aa: CASTTESYEQYF

v_call: TRBV7-6
clone_size: -
j_call: TRBJ2-7
cdr3_aa: CASSLEGGQGKTYEQYF

v_call: TRBV10-3
clone_size: -
j_call: TRBJ1-1
cdr3_aa: CAISGPKSGGVGRGPNTEAFF

v_call: TRBV29-1
clone_size: -
j_call: TRBJ2-7
cdr3_aa: CSARDRGFSYEQYF

v_call: TRBV11-2
clone_size: -
j_call: TRBJ1-2
cdr3_aa: CASSLVRGVGYGYTF